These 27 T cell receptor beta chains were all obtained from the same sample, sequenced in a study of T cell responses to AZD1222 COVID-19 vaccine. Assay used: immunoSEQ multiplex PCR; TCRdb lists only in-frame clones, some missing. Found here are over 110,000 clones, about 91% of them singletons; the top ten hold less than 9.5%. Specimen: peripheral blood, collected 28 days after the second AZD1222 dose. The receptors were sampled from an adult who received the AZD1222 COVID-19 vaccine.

CDR3 in amino acids: CASSYYSGGGQPQHF. For the CDR3, the DNA is TGCGCCAGCAGCTACTACTCAGGGGGCGGTCAGCCCCAGCATTTT. The V call is TRBV5-1, the J call TRBJ1-5; TRBD1 agrees at 8 bases. V was clipped by 3 bases and J by 6 bases; unmatched bases: 8. The germline V gene encodes CDR1 SGHRS and CDR2 YFSETQ. The CDR3 covers 15 residues.

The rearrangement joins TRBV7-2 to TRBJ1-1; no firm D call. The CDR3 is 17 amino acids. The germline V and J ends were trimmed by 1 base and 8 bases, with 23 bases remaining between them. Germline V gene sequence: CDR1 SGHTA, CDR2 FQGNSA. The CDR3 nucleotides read TGTGCCAGCAGCTTAGGTCCTTCGGGGAGGCGCATGGGGGAAGCTTTCTTT. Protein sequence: CASSLGPSGRRMGEAFF.

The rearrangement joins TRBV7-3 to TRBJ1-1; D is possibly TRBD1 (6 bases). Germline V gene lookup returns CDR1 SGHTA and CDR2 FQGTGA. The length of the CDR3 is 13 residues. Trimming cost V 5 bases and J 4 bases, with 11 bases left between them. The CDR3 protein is CASSPGTITEAFF. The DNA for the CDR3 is TGTGCCAGCAGCCCAGGGACAATCACTGAAGCTTTCTTT.

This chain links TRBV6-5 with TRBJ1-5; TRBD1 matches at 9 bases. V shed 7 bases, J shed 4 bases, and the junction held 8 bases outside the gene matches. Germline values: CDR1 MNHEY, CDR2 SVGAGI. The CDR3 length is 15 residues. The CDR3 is CASIRDRALNQPQHF. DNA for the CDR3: TGTGCCAGCATCCGGGACAGGGCACTGAATCAGCCCCAGCATTTT.

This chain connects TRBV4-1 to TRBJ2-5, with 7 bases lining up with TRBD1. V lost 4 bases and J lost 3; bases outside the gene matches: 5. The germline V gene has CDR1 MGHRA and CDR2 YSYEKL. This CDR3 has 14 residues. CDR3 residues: CASSRTGAKETQYF. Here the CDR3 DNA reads TGCGCCAGCAGCCGTACAGGGGCGAAAGAGACCCAGTACTTC.

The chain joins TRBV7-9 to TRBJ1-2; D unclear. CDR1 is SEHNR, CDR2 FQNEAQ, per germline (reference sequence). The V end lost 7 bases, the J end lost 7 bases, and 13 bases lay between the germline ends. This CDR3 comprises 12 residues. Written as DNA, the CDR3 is TGTGCCAGCACCCCAATCTTACGTGGCTACACCTTC. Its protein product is CASTPILRGYTF. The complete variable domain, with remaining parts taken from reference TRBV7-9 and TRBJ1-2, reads DTGVSQNPRHKITKRGQNVTFRCDPISEHNRLYWYRQTLGQGPEFLTYFQNEAQLEKSRLLSDRFSAERPKGSFSTLEIQRTEQGDSAMYLCASTPILRGYTFGSGTRLTVV.

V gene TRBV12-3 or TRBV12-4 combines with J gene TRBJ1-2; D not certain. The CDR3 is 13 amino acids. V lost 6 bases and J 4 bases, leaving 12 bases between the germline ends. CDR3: CASSPPGSYGYTF. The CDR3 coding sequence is TGTGCCAGCAGCCCACCCGGAAGCTATGGCTACACCTTC.

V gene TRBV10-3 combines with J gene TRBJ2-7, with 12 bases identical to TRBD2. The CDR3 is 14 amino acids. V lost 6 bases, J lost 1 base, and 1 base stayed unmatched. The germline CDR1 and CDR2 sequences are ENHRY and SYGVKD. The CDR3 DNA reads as TGTGCCATCAGAGGGACTAGCGGGTCCTACGAGCAGTACTTC. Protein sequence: CAIRGTSGSYEQYF.

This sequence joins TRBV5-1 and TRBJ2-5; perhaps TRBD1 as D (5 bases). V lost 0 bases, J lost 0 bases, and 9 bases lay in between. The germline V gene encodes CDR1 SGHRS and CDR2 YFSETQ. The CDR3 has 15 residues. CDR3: CASSLGRQYQETQYF. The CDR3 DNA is TGCGCCAGCAGCTTGGGGCGACAGTACCAAGAGACCCAGTACTTC. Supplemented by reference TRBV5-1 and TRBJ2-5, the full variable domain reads KAGVTQTPRYLIKTRGQQVTLSCSPISGHRSVSWYQQTPGQGLQFLFEYFSETQRNKGNFPGRFSGRQFSNSRSEMNVSTLELGDSALYLCASSLGRQYQETQYFGPGTRLLVL.

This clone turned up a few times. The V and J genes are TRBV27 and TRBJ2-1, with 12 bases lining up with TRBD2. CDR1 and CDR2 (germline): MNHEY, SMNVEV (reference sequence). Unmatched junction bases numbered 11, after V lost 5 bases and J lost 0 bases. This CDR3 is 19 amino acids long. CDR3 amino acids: CASSRTSGDALSSYNEQFF. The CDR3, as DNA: TGTGCCAGCAGTCGGACTAGCGGGGATGCCCTAAGCTCCTACAATGAGCAGTTCTTC.

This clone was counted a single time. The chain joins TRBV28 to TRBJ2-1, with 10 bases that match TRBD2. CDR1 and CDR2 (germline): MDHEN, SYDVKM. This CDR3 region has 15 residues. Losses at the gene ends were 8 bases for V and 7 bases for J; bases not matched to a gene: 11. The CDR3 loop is CASGRGTSEGNEQFF. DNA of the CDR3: TGTGCCAGCGGCAGAGGGACTAGCGAGGGTAATGAGCAGTTCTTC.

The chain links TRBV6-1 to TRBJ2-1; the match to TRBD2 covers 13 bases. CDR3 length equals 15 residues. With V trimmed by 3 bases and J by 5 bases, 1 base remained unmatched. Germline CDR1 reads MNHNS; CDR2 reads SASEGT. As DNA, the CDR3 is TGTGCCAGCAGTGACGGACTAGCGGGAGACAATGAGCAGTTCTTC. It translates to CASSDGLAGDNEQFF.

The CDR3 is CASSFRALRESNTEAFF. The CDR3 region has the DNA TGTGCCAGCAGCTTTCGGGCCCTAAGAGAGTCGAACACTGAAGCTTTCTTT. The chain carries TRBV7-9 and TRBJ1-1, with D unresolved. In germline, CDR1 is SEHNR, CDR2 FQNEAQ (reference sequence). The V end lost 3 bases, the J end lost 1 base, and 18 bases lay between the germline ends. The CDR3 covers 17 residues.

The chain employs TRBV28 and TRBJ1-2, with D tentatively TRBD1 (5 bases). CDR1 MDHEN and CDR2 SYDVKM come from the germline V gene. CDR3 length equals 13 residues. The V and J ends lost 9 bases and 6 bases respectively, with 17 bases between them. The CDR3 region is CASTTANPNGYTF. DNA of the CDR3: TGTGCCAGTACGACAGCTAACCCGAATGGCTACACCTTC.

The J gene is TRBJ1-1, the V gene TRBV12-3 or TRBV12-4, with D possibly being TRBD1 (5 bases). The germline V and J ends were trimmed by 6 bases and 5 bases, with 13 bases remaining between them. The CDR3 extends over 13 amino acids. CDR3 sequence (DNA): TGTGCCAGCAGCTCCAATCGGGGGACTGAAGCTTTCTTT. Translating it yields CASSSNRGTEAFF.

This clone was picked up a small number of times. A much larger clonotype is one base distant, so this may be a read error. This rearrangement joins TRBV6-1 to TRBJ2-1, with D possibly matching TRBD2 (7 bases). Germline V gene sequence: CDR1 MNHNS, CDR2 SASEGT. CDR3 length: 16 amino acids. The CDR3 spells CASCEGGGGSYNEQFF. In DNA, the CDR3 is TGTGCCAGCTGTGAAGGGGGAGGGGGGTCCTACAATGAGCAGTTCTTC.

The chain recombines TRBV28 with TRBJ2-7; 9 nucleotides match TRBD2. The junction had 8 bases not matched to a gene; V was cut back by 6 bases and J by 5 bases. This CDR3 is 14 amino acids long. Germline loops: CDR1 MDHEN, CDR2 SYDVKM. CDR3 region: CASSPHSGSHEQYF. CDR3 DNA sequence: TGTGCCAGCAGCCCTCATAGCGGGAGCCACGAGCAGTACTTC.

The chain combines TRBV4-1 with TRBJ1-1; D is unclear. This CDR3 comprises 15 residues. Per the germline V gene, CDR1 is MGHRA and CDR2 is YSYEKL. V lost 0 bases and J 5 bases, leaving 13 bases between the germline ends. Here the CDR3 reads CASSQEFKGRTEAFF. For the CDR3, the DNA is TGCGCCAGCAGCCAAGAATTCAAGGGAAGGACTGAAGCTTTCTTT.

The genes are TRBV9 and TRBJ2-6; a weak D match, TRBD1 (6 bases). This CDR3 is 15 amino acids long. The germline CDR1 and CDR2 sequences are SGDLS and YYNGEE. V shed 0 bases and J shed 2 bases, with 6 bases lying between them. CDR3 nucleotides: TGTGCCAGCAGCGTAGCAGGGGCTGGGGCCAACGTCCTGACTTTC. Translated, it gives CASSVAGAGANVLTF.

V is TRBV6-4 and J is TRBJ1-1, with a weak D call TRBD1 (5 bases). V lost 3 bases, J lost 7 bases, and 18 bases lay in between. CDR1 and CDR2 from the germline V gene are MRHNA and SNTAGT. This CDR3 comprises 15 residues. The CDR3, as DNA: TGTGCCAGCAGTGAGGGGACGAAGGAAAAGATTGAAGCTTTCTTT. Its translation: CASSEGTKEKIEAFF.

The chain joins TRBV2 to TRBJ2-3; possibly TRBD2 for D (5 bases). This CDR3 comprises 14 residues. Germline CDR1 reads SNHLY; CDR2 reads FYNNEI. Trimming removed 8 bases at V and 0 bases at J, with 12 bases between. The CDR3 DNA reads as TGTGCCAGCGATTCGGGATTTAGCACAGATACGCAGTATTTT. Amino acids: CASDSGFSTDTQYF.

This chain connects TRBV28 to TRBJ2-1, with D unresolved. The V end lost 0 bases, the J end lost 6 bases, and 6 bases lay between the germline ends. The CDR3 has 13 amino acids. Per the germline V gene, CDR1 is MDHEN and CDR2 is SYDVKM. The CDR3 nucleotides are TGTGCCAGCAGTTTATGGGGTCCCAATGAGCAGTTCTTC. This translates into CASSLWGPNEQFF.

The CDR3 is CASNPGRRYGYTF. The DNA of the CDR3 is TGTGCCAGTAACCCGGGAAGACGCTATGGCTACACCTTC. The chain employs TRBV19 and TRBJ1-2; the D is unclear. The CDR3 spans 13 residues. Germline-derived CDR1 and CDR2 are LNHDA and SQIVND (reference sequence). Trimming cost V 7 bases and J 4 bases, with 13 bases left between them.

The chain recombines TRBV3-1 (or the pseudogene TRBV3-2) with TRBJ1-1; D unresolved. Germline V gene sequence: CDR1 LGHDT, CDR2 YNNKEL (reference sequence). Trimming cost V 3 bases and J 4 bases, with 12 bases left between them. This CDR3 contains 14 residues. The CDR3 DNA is TGTGCCAGCAGCCAGAAGGGCATGGGCACTGAAGCTTTCTTT. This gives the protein CASSQKGMGTEAFF.

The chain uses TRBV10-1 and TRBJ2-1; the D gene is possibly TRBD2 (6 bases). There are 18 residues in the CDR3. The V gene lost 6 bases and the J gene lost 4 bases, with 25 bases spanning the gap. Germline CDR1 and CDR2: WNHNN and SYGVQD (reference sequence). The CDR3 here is CASRPERFEEGLYNEQFF. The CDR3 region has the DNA TGCGCCAGCAGGCCCGAGAGGTTCGAGGAGGGCCTGTACAATGAGCAGTTCTTC.

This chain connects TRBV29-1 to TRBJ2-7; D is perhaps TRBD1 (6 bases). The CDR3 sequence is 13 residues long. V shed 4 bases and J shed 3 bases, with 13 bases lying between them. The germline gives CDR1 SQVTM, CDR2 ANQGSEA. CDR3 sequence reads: CSVGRRGGYEQYF. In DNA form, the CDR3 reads TGCAGCGTTGGTCGCAGGGGTGGCTACGAGCAGTACTTC.

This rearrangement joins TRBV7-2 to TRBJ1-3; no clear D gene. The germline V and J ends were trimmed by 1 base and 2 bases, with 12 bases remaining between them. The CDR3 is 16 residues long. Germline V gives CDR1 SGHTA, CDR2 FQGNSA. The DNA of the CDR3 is TGTGCCAGCAGCTTAGGGCCGGGCGGGGCTGGAAACACCATATATTTT. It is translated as CASSLGPGGAGNTIYF.